This is a list of T cell receptor beta chains from one sample in a study of blood T cell repertoires in COVID-19. Profiled with immunoSEQ multiplex PCR; TCRdb holds only in-frame clones, not every one. The repertoire consists of 150,000 to 200,000 clones, with approximately 92% occurring once and the leading ten covering 0.5% to 0.65%. Sequences were obtained from peripheral blood. The source is a man aged 50 to 59 with acute or convalescent COVID-19. The CDR3 runs from the conserved cysteine through the conserved F or W. A D gene is named only where the DNA matches it firmly.

TRBV10-3,-,CAISESASAFYEQYF
TRBV24-1,TRBD1,CATSDLGQEETQYF
TRBV18,-,CASSPTGGANEKLFF
TRBV2,-,CASRLDRINTEAFF
TRBV9,TRBD2,CASTPSSGIWETQYF
TRBV30,TRBD2,CAWSTTSGINEQFF
TRBV5-4,-,CASSRTDSNYGYTF
TRBV5-1,TRBD1,CASAGQGGTDTQYF
TRBV2,TRBD2,CASSHVAGGIAGELFF
TRBV2,TRBD2,CASRETSGGSGEQFF
TRBV27,TRBD1,CASWSGTGAPSGGNTIYF
TRBV7-9,-,CASSFMYTEAFF
TRBV4-1,TRBD2,CASSQDTGGNSYEQYF
TRBV6-5,TRBD1,CASRGNRGDWETQYF
TRBV7-2,TRBD1,CASSLNRGTEAFF
TRBV15,TRBD2,CATSRDSGRSSYEQYF
TRBV19,-,CASHSGGLVTEAFF
TRBV7-2,-,CASSLGPQGNQPQHF
TRBV27,-,CASRGSVRATEKLFF
TRBV10-3,-,CAISEDQNQPQHF
TRBV5-1,-,CASSLAGTSNQPQHF
TRBV9,-,CASSVKGAGTLTGELFF
TRBV10-3,TRBD2,CAIRTSGGGDTQYF
TRBV5-1,-,CASSLGGRVAKNIQYF
TRBV7-2,TRBD2,CASSLLAGGRSYEQYF
TRBV28,-,CASHKQRVSSYNEQFF
TRBV9,-,CASSAYGAADTQYF
TRBV7-9,TRBD2,CASSLTGTAGGAYEQYF
TRBV10-2,-,CASTQGLGGFNYGYTF
TRBV15,-,CATSTFNSPLHF
TRBV7-9,-,CASSLGDFQETQYF
TRBV5-4,TRBD1,CASSSPRDREADTQYF
TRBV28,TRBD2,CASSLGREKYF
TRBV5-1,TRBD1,CASSLWDRNTEAFF
TRBV9,-,CASSPQGGRTDTQYF
TRBV15,-,CATSRGGGGGETQYF
TRBV19,-,CASSIPGNTEAFF
TRBV20-1,-,CSASTSYEQYF
TRBV7-9,-,CASSRGDTQYF
TRBV19,-,CASTTGFQETQYF
TRBV9,-,CASSGEQGPYEQYF
TRBV6-1,-,CASSEWAGGGYEQYF